Listed here are 20 T cell receptor beta chains from one sample, sequenced in a study of cytomegalovirus exposure and HLA in healthy donors. The PCR used 60 Vbeta and 13 Jbeta primers. This table comes from immunoSEQ multiplex PCR, and its TCRdb copy is limited to in-frame clones, with some not included. The data show more than 140,000 clones, about three quarters seen once. Sample: PBMCs. The receptors here all came from a male donor in good health and CMV-seronegative.

Regarding this clone: The junction departs from germline at one end; a sequencing error may be responsible. The V call is TRBV30, the J call TRBJ2-5; 11 bases fit TRBD2. The J call may be in error: the DNA end matches TRBJ2-7 better. The CDR3 extends over 15 amino acids. Germline CDR1 and CDR2: GTSNPN and SVGIG (reference sequence). The CDR3 region has the DNA TGCGCCTGGAGTAGGGGGACTAGCGGACTCTACGAGCAGTACTTC. The encoded protein is CAWSRGTSGLYEQYF.

The gene calls are TRBV11-1 and TRBJ2-6; TRBD1 is a possible D gene (6 bases). This CDR3 is 14 amino acids long. Per the germline V gene, CDR1 is SGHAT and CDR2 is FQDESV (reference sequence). The ends were cut back, 4 bases at V and 2 bases at J, with 6 bases in the middle. CDR3 bases: TGTGCCAGCAGCTACAGGGCTGGGGCCAACGTCCTGACTTTC. This translates into CASSYRAGANVLTF.

The V gene is TRBV9, the J gene TRBJ2-1; possible D gene TRBD2, 6 bases. Trimming cost V 4 bases and J 13 bases, with 15 bases left between them. The germline V gene encodes CDR1 SGDLS and CDR2 YYNGEE. The CDR3 is 12 amino acids. In DNA form, the CDR3 reads TGTGCCAGCAGCCCCGGGAGAAAATATCAGTTCTTC. It specifies CASSPGRKYQFF.

The CDR3 spells CASSSGLAGPSYNEQFF. The DNA of the CDR3 is TGCGCCAGCAGCTCGGGACTAGCGGGACCCTCCTACAATGAGCAGTTCTTC. The chain employs TRBV5-1 and TRBJ2-1, with 13 nucleotides matching TRBD2. J was trimmed by 0 bases and V by 3 bases; bases with no gene match: 3. CDR1 SGHRS and CDR2 YFSETQ come from the germline V gene. This CDR3 has 17 amino acids.

The chain uses TRBV7-3 and TRBJ1-6, with D perhaps matching TRBD1 (6 bases). The V gene lost 5 bases and the J gene lost 10 bases, with 12 bases spanning the gap. Germline V gives CDR1 SGHTA, CDR2 FQGTGA. The CDR3 consists of 13 residues. The CDR3 nucleotides read TGTGCCAGCAGCCCAAAGGGGGGGTCACCCCTCCACTTT. Translating gives CASSPKGGSPLHF.

The rearrangement uses TRBV18 and TRBJ1-1, with 7 positions matching TRBD1. The CDR3 runs to 15 residues. V gave up 0 bases and J gave up 0 bases; unmatched junction bases: 1. Germline V CDR1 and CDR2: KGHSH, LQKENI. Here the CDR3 reads CASSPPQGMNTEAFF. DNA for the CDR3: TGTGCCAGCTCACCACCACAGGGGATGAACACTGAAGCTTTCTTT.

The chain recombines TRBV7-5 with TRBJ2-7; the table's D call, TRBD2, has no DNA check behind it. TRBV7-5 is a pseudogene locus. This CDR3 contains 15 residues. The CDR3 spells CARSRTGREYYEQYF. Written as DNA, the CDR3 is TGTGCCAGAAGCCGGACGGGGAGGGAATACTACGAGCAGTACTTC.

The genes are TRBV30 and TRBJ1-3; TRBD1 aligns across 12 bases. V shed 5 bases and J 4 bases; nucleotides not matched to a gene: 6. Germline values: CDR1 GTSNPN, CDR2 SVGIG (reference sequence). This CDR3 spans 15 amino acids. The CDR3 loop reads CAWSRDRGLGNTIYF. The CDR3 region has the DNA TGTGCCTGGTCCCGGGACAGGGGGCTCGGAAACACCATATATTTT.

This clone was seen just once. Other DNA sequences in the sample encode the same CDR3. The chain uses TRBV2 and TRBJ1-5, with 7 nucleotides matching TRBD1. The CDR3 is 14 residues long. V lost 4 bases and J lost 4; bases outside the gene matches: 4. Germline-derived CDR1 and CDR2 are SNHLY and FYNNEI. The CDR3 loop reads CASSGQGGNQPQHF. The CDR3, as DNA: TGTGCCAGCAGTGGACAGGGTGGAAATCAGCCCCAGCATTTT. Based on the CDR3 plus reference TRBV2 and TRBJ1-5, the full variable domain is EPEVTQTPSHQVTQMGQEVILRCVPISNHLYFYWYRQILGQKVEFLVSFYNNEISEKSEIFDDQFSVERPDGSNFTLKIRSTKLEDSAMYFCASSGQGGNQPQHFGDGTRLSIL.

This clone has just a few counts. This chain's CDR3 is CASSLAGVSTGELFF. CDR3 bases: TGTGCCAGCAGCTTGGCAGGGGTCAGCACCGGGGAGCTGTTTTTT. The rearrangement uses TRBV5-4 and TRBJ2-2; possibly TRBD1 for D (6 bases). V shed 0 bases and J shed 4 bases, with 10 bases lying between them. CDR1 and CDR2 from the germline V gene are SGHNT and YYREEE (reference sequence). The CDR3 contains 15 residues.

J is TRBJ2-5 and V is TRBV18; tentative D call: TRBD1 (5 bases). The tail of the sequence fits TRBJ2-7 better, so the J call may be wrong. Germline assignment: CDR1 KGHSH and CDR2 LQKENI. This CDR3 spans 13 amino acids. The CDR3 reads CASSRGIDYEQYF. The CDR3 DNA follows: TGTGCCAGCTCTAGGGGAATCGATTACGAGCAGTACTTC.

The V and J genes are TRBV7-2 and TRBJ2-5; 7 nucleotides match TRBD2. Germline values: CDR1 SGHTA, CDR2 FQGNSA. Losses at the gene ends were 1 base for V and 4 bases for J; bases not matched to a gene: 6. The CDR3 is 15 amino acids. CDR3 bases: TGTGCCAGCAGCTTAGAGGGGAGGGCCAGAGAGACCCAGTACTTC. Its protein product is CASSLEGRARETQYF.

This clone has only a few counts. This sequence joins TRBV11-2 and TRBJ2-1; tentatively, D is TRBD2 (5 bases). Germline CDR1 and CDR2: SGHAT and FQNNGV. V lost 0 bases, J lost 2 bases, and 8 bases lay in between. This CDR3 contains 15 residues. The CDR3 reads CASSLEQRPYNEQFF. DNA for the CDR3: TGTGCCAGCAGCTTAGAACAGCGGCCCTACAATGAGCAGTTCTTC.

The table lists this clone with a few counts. V and J are TRBV12-5 and TRBJ1-4; perhaps TRBD1 as D (5 bases). V was pared by 6 bases and J by 4 bases, with 18 bases between. The length of the CDR3 is 16 residues. The V gene's germline CDR1 is LGHNT and CDR2 FRNRAP. CDR3 nucleotide sequence: TGTGCTAGTGGGCTTACGGGGGGGGGACGTAATGAAAAACTGTTTTTT. This sequence encodes CASGLTGGGRNEKLFF. Based on the CDR3 plus reference TRBV12-5 and TRBJ1-4, the full variable domain is DARVTQTPRHKVTEMGQEVTMRCQPILGHNTVFWYRQTMMQGLELLAYFRNRAPLDDSGMPKDRFSAEMPDATLATLKIQPSEPRDSAVYFCASGLTGGGRNEKLFFGSGTQLSVL.

V gene TRBV6-5 combines with J gene TRBJ2-5; TRBD2 is a possible D gene (5 bases). The V and J ends lost 5 bases and 3 bases respectively, with 10 bases between them. Germline CDR1 and CDR2: MNHEY and SVGAGI. CDR3 length equals 13 residues. CDR3 sequence reads: CASSISEEETQYF. The DNA of the CDR3 is TGTGCCAGCAGTATTAGCGAAGAAGAGACCCAGTACTTC.

The chain couples TRBV6-5 to TRBJ2-1; 8 bases align to TRBD2. This CDR3 region has 16 residues. The V segment lost 0 bases and the J segment 4 bases; nucleotides outside the gene matches: 5. Germline CDR1 reads MNHEY; CDR2 reads SVGAGI. CDR3 DNA sequence: TGTGCCAGCAGTTACTCCGGGACTAGGGGATACAATGAGCAGTTCTTC. This sequence encodes CASSYSGTRGYNEQFF.

The gene calls are TRBV19 and TRBJ2-5, with a tentative D call TRBD1 (5 bases). The CDR3 covers 13 residues. CDR1 LNHDA and CDR2 SQIVND come from the germline V gene (reference sequence). V was pared by 5 bases and J by 2 bases, with 9 bases between. CDR3 coding DNA: TGTGCCAGTAGTCAGACAGCTCAAGAGACCCAGTACTTC. It yields the protein CASSQTAQETQYF.

V gene TRBV5-6 combines with J gene TRBJ2-1; TRBD2 matches 11 bases. V lost 0 bases, J lost 0 bases, and 5 bases stayed unmatched. There are 18 residues in the CDR3. Germline CDR1 is SGHDT and CDR2 is YYEEEE. The CDR3 is CASSLDSGGADSYNEQFF. The CDR3 DNA reads TGTGCCAGCAGCTTGGATAGCGGGGGGGCTGACTCCTACAATGAGCAGTTCTTC.

This chain links TRBV9 with TRBJ2-5, with TRBD2 matching 11 bases. Germline values: CDR1 SGDLS, CDR2 YYNGEE. The V and J ends lost 0 bases and 4 bases, in that order; junction bases with no gene match: 11. CDR3 length: 18 residues. Here the CDR3 reads CASSVDVAGGPVGETQYF. DNA of the CDR3: TGTGCCAGCAGCGTAGATGTAGCGGGGGGGCCTGTAGGAGAGACCCAGTACTTC.

This clone showed up just a few times. The J gene is TRBJ1-1, the V gene TRBV4-3, with D perhaps matching TRBD1 (5 bases). CDR3 length equals 14 residues. The germline CDR1 and CDR2 sequences are LGHNA and YSLEER. Trimming shortened V by 1 base and J by 5 bases, and 11 bases separated the two germline ends. The CDR3 DNA is TGCGCCAGCAGCCAAGCCAATCAGGGAACTGAAGCTTTCTTT. It specifies CASSQANQGTEAFF.